This entry lists 23 T cell receptor beta chains sequenced from one sample in a study of early T cells in non-severe SARS-CoV-2 infection. TCRdb reprocessed the 5' RACE reads via MiXCR and lists one record per CDR3 protein. The repertoire holds some 61,000 distinct CDR3 sequences, 13% seen once, with 8% to 10% in the top ten. The source material was whole blood. The receptors originated from an adult who was a healthcare worker with PCR-confirmed SARS-CoV-2 infection or an uninfected control (not recorded which).

This clonotype has a handful of counts. The V gene is TRBV7-9, the J gene TRBJ1-2; D possibly corresponds to TRBD1 (6 bases). V lost 6 bases, J lost 3 bases, and 17 bases lay in between. Germline-derived CDR1 and CDR2 are SEHNR and FQNEAQ (reference sequence). The CDR3 is made up of 15 amino acids. CDR3: CASRPTGRDHYGYTF. The CDR3, as DNA: TGTGCCAGCAGGCCAACAGGGAGGGACCACTATGGCTACACCTTC. The full variable domain, in which reference TRBV7-9 and TRBJ1-2 provide the parts outside the CDR3, is DTGVSQNPRHKITKRGQNVTFRCDPISEHNRLYWYRQTLGQGPEFLTYFQNEAQLEKSRLLSDRFSAERPKGSFSTLEIQRTEQGDSAMYLCASRPTGRDHYGYTFGSGTRLTVV.

This clonotype came up many times. V and J are TRBV18 and TRBJ1-5; D is ambiguous. Trimming stripped 5 bases from V and 2 bases from J, with 7 bases between. Germline V gene sequence: CDR1 KGHSH, CDR2 LQKENI. This CDR3 is built from 13 residues. The CDR3 is CASSSAGNQPQHF. CDR3 DNA sequence: TGTGCCAGCTCATCGGCAGGCAATCAGCCCCAGCATTTT.

This clonotype has just a few counts. The V gene is TRBV20-1, the J gene TRBJ2-1, with TRBD2 identical over 7 bases. CDR1 DFQATT and CDR2 SNEGSKA come from the germline V gene (reference sequence). Trimming at V came to 7 bases and at J to 9 bases, leaving 9 bases not matched to a gene. The CDR3 has 12 residues. The chain's CDR3 is CSVLAGVFEQFF. The DNA of the CDR3 is TGCAGTGTGCTGGCGGGAGTGTTTGAGCAGTTCTTC.

This clonotype was seen a few times. This rearrangement joins TRBV6-1 to TRBJ1-2; D is undetermined. The CDR3 has 13 amino acids. With 7 bases removed from V and 5 bases from J, the gap between germline ends came to 14 bases. The germline V gene encodes CDR1 MNHNS and CDR2 SASEGT. The CDR3 loop is CASKPATSYGYTF. In DNA, the CDR3 is TGTGCCAGCAAGCCCGCTACCTCTTATGGCTACACCTTC.

The chain couples TRBV28 to TRBJ2-1; no reliable D call. Trimming shortened V by 2 bases and J by 7 bases, and 18 bases separated the two germline ends. This CDR3 is built from 16 residues. The germline CDR1 and CDR2 sequences are MDHEN and SYDVKM. In DNA, the CDR3 is TGTGCCAGCAGTTTAAATACGCTCGCAGCGAAGAATGAGCAGTTCTTC. Translating gives CASSLNTLAAKNEQFF.

J is TRBJ1-1 and V is TRBV28; possibly TRBD1 for D (5 bases). The CDR3 length is 13 residues. The V and J ends lost 7 bases and 0 bases respectively, with 9 bases between them. Germline CDR1 is MDHEN and CDR2 is SYDVKM. The CDR3 here is CASISRVNTEAFF. The CDR3 region has the DNA TGTGCCAGCATTTCCAGGGTGAACACTGAAGCTTTCTTT. The full variable domain, with the rest looked up from reference TRBV28 and TRBJ1-1, is DVKVTQSSRYLVKRTGEKVFLECVQDMDHENMFWYRQDPGLGLRLIYFSYDVKMKEKGDIPEGYSVSREKKERFSLILESASTNQTSMYLCASISRVNTEAFFGQGTRLTVV.

This clonotype was counted ten times or more. The chain is built from TRBV12-3 or TRBV12-4 and TRBJ2-7, with 12 positions matching TRBD1. The J segment lost 7 bases and the V segment lost 8 bases, leaving 12 bases of the junction unmatched. CDR3 length equals 15 residues. This chain's CDR3 is CASARRGQGAGEQYF. CDR3 bases: TGTGCCAGCGCAAGGAGGGGACAGGGGGCAGGAGAGCAGTACTTC.

The chain has TRBV29-1 and TRBJ1-6; no clear D. Germline V gives CDR1 SQVTM, CDR2 ANQGSEA. The CDR3 is made up of 16 amino acids. V gave up 0 bases and J gave up 6 bases, with 15 bases separating them. The CDR3 sequence is CSVEDGKENPNSPLHF. The CDR3 nucleotides read TGCAGCGTTGAAGATGGAAAGGAGAACCCTAATTCACCCCTCCACTTT.

This clonotype was counted ten times or more. The rearrangement joins TRBV7-9 to TRBJ1-4, with TRBD1 as a possible D gene (6 bases). Deletions cut 0 bases from V and 8 bases from J, with 19 bases between. The germline V gene encodes CDR1 SEHNR and CDR2 FQNEAQ (reference sequence). CDR3 length equals 17 residues. The CDR3 here is CASSLAQVGGAKEKLFF. As DNA, the CDR3 is TGTGCCAGCAGCTTAGCGCAGGTCGGGGGCGCAAAAGAAAAACTGTTTTTT.

Turning to this clonotype: This may arise from a read error, as a much more abundant clone is one base away. The V and J genes are TRBV5-7 and TRBJ2-7; 8 bases line up with TRBD2. TRBV5-7 is known as an ORF, though its function is uncertain. The CDR3 extends over 18 amino acids. Trimming removed 3 bases from V and 2 bases from J; junction bases left unmatched: 16. Here the CDR3 DNA reads TGTGCCAGCAGCTCGTCAAGCGGGAGCAGCACTTACCCCTACGAGCAGTACTTC. Protein sequence: CASSSSSGSSTYPYEQYF.

This clonotype was seen at least ten times. This chain links TRBV24-1 with TRBJ2-7; D is uncertain. The ends were cut back, 3 bases at V and 0 bases at J, with 14 bases in the middle. The CDR3 is made up of 16 amino acids. Germline V CDR1 and CDR2: KGHDR, SFDVKD. CDR3 in DNA: TGTGCCACCAGTGATCCAGGACCCAAGAGCTCCTACGAGCAGTACTTC. It yields the protein CATSDPGPKSSYEQYF.

This clonotype turned up a few times. CDR3 amino acids: CASSVRQGASEQYF. The CDR3 DNA follows: TGTGCCAGCAGCGTACGACAGGGGGCAAGTGAGCAGTACTTC. This rearrangement joins TRBV9 to TRBJ2-7; 10 nucleotides line up with TRBD1. CDR1 SGDLS and CDR2 YYNGEE come from the germline V gene. J lost 7 bases, V lost 1 base, and 5 bases had no gene match. The CDR3 has 14 residues.

This clonotype was counted ten times or more. The chain carries TRBV7-2 and TRBJ2-7; weak D call: TRBD1 (5 bases). V was cut by 1 base and J by 5 bases, with 15 bases left in between. Looked up from germline, CDR1 is SGHTA and CDR2 is FQGNSA. The CDR3 contains 15 residues. The CDR3 region is CASSLGAGIRDEQYF. CDR3 in DNA: TGTGCCAGCAGCTTAGGAGCAGGGATTCGCGACGAGCAGTACTTC.

This clonotype came up many times. J is TRBJ2-2 and V is TRBV6-6; 15 bases map to TRBD2. The CDR3 covers 18 residues. Germline CDR1 MNHNY, CDR2 SVGAGI (reference sequence). After removal of 5 bases from V and 0 bases from J, the junction contained 4 bases not matched to a gene. CDR3 sequence reads: CASSGGLAGGTNTGELFF. In nucleotides, the CDR3 is TGTGCCAGCAGTGGCGGACTAGCGGGAGGGACGAACACCGGGGAGCTGTTTTTT.

By sample fraction, this clonotype is medium-sized. This chain joins TRBV5-1 and TRBJ2-7; no firm D call. Germline loops: CDR1 SGHRS, CDR2 YFSETQ. The CDR3 contains 11 residues. Trimming took 4 bases from V and 6 from J, leaving 8 bases between them. The CDR3 reads CASSDLGEQYF. CDR3 nucleotides: TGCGCCAGCAGCGACTTGGGCGAGCAGTACTTC.

The rearrangement joins TRBV29-1 to TRBJ2-1; no clear D. V lost 7 bases and J lost 4, with 14 bases in between. This CDR3 comprises 13 residues. Germline values: CDR1 SQVTM, CDR2 ANQGSEA. The DNA for the CDR3 is TGCAGCGAGAAAGGGTACCAGTACAATGAGCAGTTCTTC. It codes for CSEKGYQYNEQFF.

This rearrangement joins TRBV29-1 to TRBJ1-5; D remains ambiguous. Germline V gives CDR1 SQVTM, CDR2 ANQGSEA. This CDR3 region has 13 residues. V lost 6 bases and J lost 3, with 12 bases in between. The CDR3 DNA sequence: TGCAGCGTGGGCGCTACCGACAATCAGCCCCAGCATTTT. Translation gives CSVGATDNQPQHF. Full variable domain (missing parts from reference TRBV29-1 and TRBJ1-5): SAVISQKPSRDICQRGTSLTIQCQVDSQVTMMFWYRQQPGQSLTLIATANQGSEATYESGFVIDKFPISRPNLTFSTLTVSNMSPEDSSIYLCSVGATDNQPQHFGDGTRLSIL.

The table lists this clonotype with many counts. One junction end disagrees with the germline gene, perhaps due to a read error. V usage is TRBV20-1 and J usage is TRBJ2-4; possible D gene TRBD2, 5 bases. Germline values: CDR1 DFQATT, CDR2 SNEGSKA (reference sequence). The CDR3 extends over 14 amino acids. CDR3 sequence: CSAARVLEKSIQYF. The CDR3 DNA reads as TGCAGTGCTGCGAGGGTTTTGGAGAAAAGCATTCAGTACTTC.

This sequence joins TRBV6-2 or TRBV6-3 and TRBJ1-2; D not certain. The CDR3 spans 11 residues. The germline CDR1 and CDR2 sequences are MNHEY and SVGEGT. V was pared by 7 bases and J by 4 bases, with 7 bases between. In DNA, the CDR3 is TGTGCCAGCACCGATCTCTATGGCTACACCTTC. Its protein product is CASTDLYGYTF.

The chain joins TRBV5-1 to TRBJ1-1; no reliable D call. CDR3 size: 15 residues. Between the trimmed V and J ends, which lost 7 bases and 2 bases, there was a span of 18 bases. The germline V gene has CDR1 SGHRS and CDR2 YFSETQ. The CDR3 bases are TGCGCCAGCTTCCCTTATTCGGGCGGAAACACTGAAGCTTTCTTT. Residues: CASFPYSGGNTEAFF.

This clonotype was picked up a small number of times. The chain employs TRBV29-1 and TRBJ2-7; perhaps TRBD2 as D (6 bases). Trimming removed 4 bases at V and 3 bases at J, with 13 bases between. Germline V gives CDR1 SQVTM, CDR2 ANQGSEA. The CDR3 contains 13 residues. CDR3 loop: CSVGRIGGYEQYF. The CDR3, as DNA: TGCAGCGTTGGGCGAATCGGGGGCTACGAGCAGTACTTC.

The rearrangement links TRBV6-2 or TRBV6-3 to TRBJ2-7, with D unresolved. The germline gives CDR1 MNHEY, CDR2 SVGEGT. V lost 2 bases and J lost 6, with 11 bases in between. The CDR3 loop spans 13 amino acids. The CDR3 bases are TGTGCCAGCAGTTACCGACGGGCGTCCGAGCAGTACTTC. It translates to CASSYRRASEQYF.

The gene calls are TRBV28 and TRBJ2-7, with 7 positions matching TRBD2. The CDR3 extends over 15 amino acids. The trim removed 6 bases at V and 4 bases at J, leaving 12 bases unmatched. CDR1 is MDHEN and CDR2 is SYDVKM in the germline V gene. The CDR3 DNA sequence: TGTGCCAGCAGCTCCCCGGCGGGAGAGTCGTACGAGCAGTACTTC. This encodes CASSSPAGESYEQYF.